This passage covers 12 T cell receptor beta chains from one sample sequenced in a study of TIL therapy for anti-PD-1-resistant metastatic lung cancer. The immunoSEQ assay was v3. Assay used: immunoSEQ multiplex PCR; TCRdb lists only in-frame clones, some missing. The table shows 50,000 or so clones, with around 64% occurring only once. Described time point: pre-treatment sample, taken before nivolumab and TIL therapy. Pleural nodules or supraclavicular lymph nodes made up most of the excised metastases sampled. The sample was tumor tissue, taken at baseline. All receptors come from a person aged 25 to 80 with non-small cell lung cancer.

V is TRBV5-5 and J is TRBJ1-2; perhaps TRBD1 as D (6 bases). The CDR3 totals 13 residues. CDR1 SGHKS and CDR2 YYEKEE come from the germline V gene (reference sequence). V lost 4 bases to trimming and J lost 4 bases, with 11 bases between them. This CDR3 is CASSLDRPYGYTF. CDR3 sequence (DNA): TGTGCCAGCAGCCTTGACAGGCCCTATGGCTACACCTTC.

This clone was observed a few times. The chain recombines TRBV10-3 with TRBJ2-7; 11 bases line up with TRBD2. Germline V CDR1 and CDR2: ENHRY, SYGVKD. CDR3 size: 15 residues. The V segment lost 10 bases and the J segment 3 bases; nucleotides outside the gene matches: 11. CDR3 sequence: CATRSLAGDLYEQYF. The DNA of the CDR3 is TGTGCCACTAGATCACTAGCGGGAGACCTCTACGAGCAGTACTTC.

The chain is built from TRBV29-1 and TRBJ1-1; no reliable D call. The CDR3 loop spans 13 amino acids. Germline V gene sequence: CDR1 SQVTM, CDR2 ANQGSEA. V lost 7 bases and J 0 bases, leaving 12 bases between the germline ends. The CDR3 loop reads CSGRKRMNTEAFF. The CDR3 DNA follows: TGCAGCGGGAGAAAAAGAATGAACACTGAAGCTTTCTTT. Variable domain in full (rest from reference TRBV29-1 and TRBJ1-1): SAVISQKPSRDICQRGTSLTIQCQVDSQVTMMFWYRQQPGQSLTLIATANQGSEATYESGFVIDKFPISRPNLTFSTLTVSNMSPEDSSIYLCSGRKRMNTEAFFGQGTRLTVV.

CDR3 nucleotides: TGTGCCAGCAGTGAAAGCTTAAAACTGTTTTTT. Protein product: CASSESLKLFF. The V and J genes are TRBV2 and TRBJ1-4; D is undetermined. Germline CDR1 SNHLY, CDR2 FYNNEI. The length of the CDR3 is 11 residues. V was cut by 2 bases and J by 10 bases, with 5 bases left in between. The full variable domain, with the rest looked up from reference TRBV2 and TRBJ1-4, is EPEVTQTPSHQVTQMGQEVILRCVPISNHLYFYWYRQILGQKVEFLVSFYNNEISEKSEIFDDQFSVERPDGSNFTLKIRSTKLEDSAMYFCASSESLKLFFGSGTQLSVL.

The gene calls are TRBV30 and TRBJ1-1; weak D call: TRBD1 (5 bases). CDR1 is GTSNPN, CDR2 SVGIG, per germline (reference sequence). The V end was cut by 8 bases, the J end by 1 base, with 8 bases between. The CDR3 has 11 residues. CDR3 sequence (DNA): TGTGCCGGGGACTGGAACACTGAAGCTTTCTTT. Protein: CAGDWNTEAFF.

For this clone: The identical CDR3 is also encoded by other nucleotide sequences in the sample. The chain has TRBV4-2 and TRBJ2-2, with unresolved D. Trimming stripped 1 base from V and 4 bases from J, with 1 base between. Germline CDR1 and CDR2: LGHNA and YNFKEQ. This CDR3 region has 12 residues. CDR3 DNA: TGTGCCAGCAGCCAAGTCACCGGGGAGCTGTTTTTT. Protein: CASSQVTGELFF.

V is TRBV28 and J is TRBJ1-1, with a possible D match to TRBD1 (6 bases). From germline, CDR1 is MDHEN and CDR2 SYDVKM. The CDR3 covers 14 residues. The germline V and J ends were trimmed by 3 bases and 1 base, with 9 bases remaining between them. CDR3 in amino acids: CASSFWTENTEAFF. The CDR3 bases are TGTGCCAGCAGTTTCTGGACAGAGAACACTGAAGCTTTCTTT. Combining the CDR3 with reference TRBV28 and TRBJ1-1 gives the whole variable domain DVKVTQSSRYLVKRTGEKVFLECVQDMDHENMFWYRQDPGLGLRLIYFSYDVKMKEKGDIPEGYSVSREKKERFSLILESASTNQTSMYLCASSFWTENTEAFFGQGTRLTVV.

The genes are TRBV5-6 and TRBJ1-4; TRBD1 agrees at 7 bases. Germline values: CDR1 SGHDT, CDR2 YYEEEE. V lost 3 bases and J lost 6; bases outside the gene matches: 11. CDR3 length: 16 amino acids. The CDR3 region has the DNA TGTGCCAGCAGCTCCCCACGGCGGCAGGGGGATGAAAAACTGTTTTTT. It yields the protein CASSSPRRQGDEKLFF.

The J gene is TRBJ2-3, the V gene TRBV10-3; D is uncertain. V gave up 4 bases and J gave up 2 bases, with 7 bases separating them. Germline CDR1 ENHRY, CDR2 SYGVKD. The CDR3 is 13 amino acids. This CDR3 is CAISVELTDTQYF. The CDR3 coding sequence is TGTGCCATCAGTGTGGAGCTCACAGATACGCAGTATTTT.

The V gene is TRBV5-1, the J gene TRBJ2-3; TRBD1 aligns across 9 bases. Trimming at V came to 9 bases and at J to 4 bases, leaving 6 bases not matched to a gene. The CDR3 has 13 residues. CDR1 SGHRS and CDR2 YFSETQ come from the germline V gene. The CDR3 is CATGTGRSDTQYF. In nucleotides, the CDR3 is TGCGCCACAGGGACAGGGAGGTCAGATACGCAGTATTTT.

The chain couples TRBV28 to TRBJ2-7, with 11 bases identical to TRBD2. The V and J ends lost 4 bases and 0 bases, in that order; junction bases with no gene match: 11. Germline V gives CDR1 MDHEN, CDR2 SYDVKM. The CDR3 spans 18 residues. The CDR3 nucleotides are TGTGCCAGCAGTTCCCAGCTAGCGGGGGGTTGGAGCTCCTACGAGCAGTACTTC. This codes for CASSSQLAGGWSSYEQYF.

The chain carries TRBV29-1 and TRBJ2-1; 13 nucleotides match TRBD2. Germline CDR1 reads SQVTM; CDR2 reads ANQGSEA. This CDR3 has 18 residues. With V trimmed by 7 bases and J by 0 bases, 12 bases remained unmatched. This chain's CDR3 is CSGGAGLAGSSSYNEQFF. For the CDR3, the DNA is TGCAGCGGCGGGGCGGGACTAGCGGGATCAAGCTCCTACAATGAGCAGTTCTTC.